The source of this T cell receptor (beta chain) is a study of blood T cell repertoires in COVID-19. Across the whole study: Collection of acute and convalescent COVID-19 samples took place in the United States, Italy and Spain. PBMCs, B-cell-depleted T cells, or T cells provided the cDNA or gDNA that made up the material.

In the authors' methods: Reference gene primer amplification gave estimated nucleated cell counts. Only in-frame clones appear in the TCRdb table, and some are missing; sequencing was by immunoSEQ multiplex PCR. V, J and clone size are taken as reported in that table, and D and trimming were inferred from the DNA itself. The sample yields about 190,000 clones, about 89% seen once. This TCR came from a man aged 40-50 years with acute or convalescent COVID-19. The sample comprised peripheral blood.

The CDR3 spells CASSSLDTQYF. CDR3 nucleotide sequence: TGTGCCAGCAGCTCCCTGGATACGCAGTATTTT. The rearrangement joins TRBV5-6 to TRBJ2-3; D is unclear. CDR3 size: 11 residues. From germline, CDR1 is SGHDT and CDR2 YYEEEE. V dropped 3 bases and J dropped 6 bases, with 5 bases sitting between them. Using reference TRBV5-6 and TRBJ2-3 for the parts outside the CDR3, the full variable domain is DAGVTQSPTHLIKTRGQQVTLRCSPKSGHDTVSWYQQALGQGPQFIFQYYEEEERQRGNFPDRFSGHQFPNYSSELNVNALLLGDSALYLCASSSLDTQYFGPGTRLTVL.